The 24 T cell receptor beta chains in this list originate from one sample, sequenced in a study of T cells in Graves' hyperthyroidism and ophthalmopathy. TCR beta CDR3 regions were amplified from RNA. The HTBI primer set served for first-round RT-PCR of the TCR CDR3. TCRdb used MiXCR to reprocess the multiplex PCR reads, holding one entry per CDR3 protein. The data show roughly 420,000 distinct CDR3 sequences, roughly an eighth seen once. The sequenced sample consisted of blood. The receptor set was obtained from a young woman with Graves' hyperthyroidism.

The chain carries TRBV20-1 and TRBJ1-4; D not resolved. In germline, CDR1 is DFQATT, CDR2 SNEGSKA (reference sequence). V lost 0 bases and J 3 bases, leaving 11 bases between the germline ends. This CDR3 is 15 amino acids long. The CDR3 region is CSARDLRRPNEKLFF. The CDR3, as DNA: TGCAGTGCTAGAGATTTACGCAGACCTAATGAAAAACTGTTTTTT.

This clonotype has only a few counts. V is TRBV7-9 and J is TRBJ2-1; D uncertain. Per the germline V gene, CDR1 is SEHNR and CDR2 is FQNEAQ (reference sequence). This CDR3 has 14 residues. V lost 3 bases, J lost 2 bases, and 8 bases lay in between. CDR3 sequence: CASSFGDPYNEQFF. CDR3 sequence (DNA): TGTGCCAGCAGCTTCGGTGACCCCTACAATGAGCAGTTCTTC.

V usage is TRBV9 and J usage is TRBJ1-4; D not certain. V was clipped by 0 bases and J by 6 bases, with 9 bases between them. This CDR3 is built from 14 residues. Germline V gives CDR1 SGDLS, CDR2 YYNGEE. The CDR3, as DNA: TGTGCCAGCAGCGTAGGAGGGTTTGATGAAAAACTGTTTTTT. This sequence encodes CASSVGGFDEKLFF.

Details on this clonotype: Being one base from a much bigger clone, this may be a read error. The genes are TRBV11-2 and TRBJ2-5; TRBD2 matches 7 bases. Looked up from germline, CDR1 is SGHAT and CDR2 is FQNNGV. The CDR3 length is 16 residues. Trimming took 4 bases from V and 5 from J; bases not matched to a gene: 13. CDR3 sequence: CASSYPEVGAGETQYF. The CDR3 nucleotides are TGTGCCAGCAGCTATCCGGAGGTGGGAGCGGGGGAGACCCAGTACTTC.

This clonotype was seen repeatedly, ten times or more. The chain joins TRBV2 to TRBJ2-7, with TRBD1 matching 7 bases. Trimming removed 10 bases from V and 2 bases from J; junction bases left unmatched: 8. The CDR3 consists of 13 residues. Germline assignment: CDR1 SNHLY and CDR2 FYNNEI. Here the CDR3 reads CATSGTETYEQYF. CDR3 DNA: TGTGCCACCTCCGGGACAGAAACCTACGAGCAGTACTTC.

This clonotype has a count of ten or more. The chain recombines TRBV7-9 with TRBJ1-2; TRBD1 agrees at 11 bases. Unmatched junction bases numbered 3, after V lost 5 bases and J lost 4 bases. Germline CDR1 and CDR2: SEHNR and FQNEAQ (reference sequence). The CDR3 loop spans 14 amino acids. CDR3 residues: CASSGQGAVYGYTF. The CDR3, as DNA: TGTGCCAGCAGCGGACAGGGGGCCGTCTATGGCTACACCTTC.

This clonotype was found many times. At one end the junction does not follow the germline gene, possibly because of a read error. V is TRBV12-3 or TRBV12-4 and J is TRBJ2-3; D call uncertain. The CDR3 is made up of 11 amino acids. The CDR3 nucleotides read TGCGCCAGCAGCTTGGCAGATACGCAGTATTTT. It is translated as CASSLADTQYF.

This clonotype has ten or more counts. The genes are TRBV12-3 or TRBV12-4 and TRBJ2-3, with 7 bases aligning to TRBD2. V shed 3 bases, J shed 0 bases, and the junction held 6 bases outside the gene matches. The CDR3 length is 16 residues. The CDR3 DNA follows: TGTGCCAGCAGTTTGGCTAGCGGAACTAGCACAGATACGCAGTATTTT. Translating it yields CASSLASGTSTDTQYF.

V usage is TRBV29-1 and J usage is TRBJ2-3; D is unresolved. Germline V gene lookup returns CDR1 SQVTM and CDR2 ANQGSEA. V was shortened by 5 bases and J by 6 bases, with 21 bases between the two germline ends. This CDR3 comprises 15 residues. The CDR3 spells CSVFRVTASRDTQYF. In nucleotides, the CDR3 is TGCAGCGTTTTCCGAGTTACGGCTAGTCGCGATACGCAGTATTTT.

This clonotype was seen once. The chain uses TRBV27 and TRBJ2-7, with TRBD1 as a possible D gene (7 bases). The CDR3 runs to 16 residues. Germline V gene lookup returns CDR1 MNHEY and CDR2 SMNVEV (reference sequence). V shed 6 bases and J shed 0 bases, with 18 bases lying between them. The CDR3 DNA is TGTGCCAGCAGCATCCAGGGGGGACGGAGCTCCTACGAGCAGTACTTC. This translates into CASSIQGGRSSYEQYF.

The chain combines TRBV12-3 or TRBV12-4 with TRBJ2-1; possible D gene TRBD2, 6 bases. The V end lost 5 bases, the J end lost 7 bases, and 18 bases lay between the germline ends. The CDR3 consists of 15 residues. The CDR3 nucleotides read TGTGCCAGCAGTCCTTGGGGCCGCGCGGGGAATGAGCAGTTCTTC. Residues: CASSPWGRAGNEQFF.

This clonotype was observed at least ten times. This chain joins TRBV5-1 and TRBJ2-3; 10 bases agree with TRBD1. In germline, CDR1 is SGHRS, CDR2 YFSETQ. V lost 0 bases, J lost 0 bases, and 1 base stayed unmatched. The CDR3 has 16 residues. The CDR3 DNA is TGCGCCAGCAGCTTGGGACAGGGGGCAAGCACAGATACGCAGTATTTT. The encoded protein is CASSLGQGASTDTQYF.

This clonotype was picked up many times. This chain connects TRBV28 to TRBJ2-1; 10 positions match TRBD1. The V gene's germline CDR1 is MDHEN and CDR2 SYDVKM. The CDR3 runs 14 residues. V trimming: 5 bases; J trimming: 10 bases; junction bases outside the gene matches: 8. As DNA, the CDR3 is TGTGCCAGCAGTCCGGGACAGGGGAGGGGGGAGCAGTTCTTC. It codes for CASSPGQGRGEQFF.

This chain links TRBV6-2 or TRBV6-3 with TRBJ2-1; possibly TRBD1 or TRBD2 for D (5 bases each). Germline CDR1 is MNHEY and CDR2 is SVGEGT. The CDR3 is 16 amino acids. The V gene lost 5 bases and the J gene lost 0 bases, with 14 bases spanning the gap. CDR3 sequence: CASSGGSRSSYNEQFF. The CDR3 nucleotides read TGTGCCAGCAGTGGGGGTAGCCGGAGCTCCTACAATGAGCAGTTCTTC.

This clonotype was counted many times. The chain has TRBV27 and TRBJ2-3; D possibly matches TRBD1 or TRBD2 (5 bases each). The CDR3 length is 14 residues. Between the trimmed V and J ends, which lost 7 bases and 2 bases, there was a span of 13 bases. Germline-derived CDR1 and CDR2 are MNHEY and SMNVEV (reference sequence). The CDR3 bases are TGTGCCAGCACCCTCGGGGCGCACACAGATACGCAGTATTTT. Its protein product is CASTLGAHTDTQYF.

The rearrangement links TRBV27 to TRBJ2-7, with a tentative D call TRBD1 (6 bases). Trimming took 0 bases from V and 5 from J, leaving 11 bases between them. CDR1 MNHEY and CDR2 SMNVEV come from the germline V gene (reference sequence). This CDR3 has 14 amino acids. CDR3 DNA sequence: TGTGCCAGCAGTTTATCAATCAGGGGACACGAGCAGTACTTC. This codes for CASSLSIRGHEQYF.

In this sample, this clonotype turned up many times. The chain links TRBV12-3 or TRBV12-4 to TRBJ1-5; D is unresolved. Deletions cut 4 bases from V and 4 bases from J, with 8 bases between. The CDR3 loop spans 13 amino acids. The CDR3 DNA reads TGTGCCAGCAGTTACGGTCAGAATCAGCCCCAGCATTTT. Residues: CASSYGQNQPQHF.

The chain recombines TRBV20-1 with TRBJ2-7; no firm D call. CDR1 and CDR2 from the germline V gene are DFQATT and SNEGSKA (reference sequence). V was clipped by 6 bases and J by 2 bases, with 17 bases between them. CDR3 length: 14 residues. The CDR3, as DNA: TGCAGTGCCCGAGAATCGACTGAGACCTACGAGCAGTACTTC. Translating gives CSARESTETYEQYF.

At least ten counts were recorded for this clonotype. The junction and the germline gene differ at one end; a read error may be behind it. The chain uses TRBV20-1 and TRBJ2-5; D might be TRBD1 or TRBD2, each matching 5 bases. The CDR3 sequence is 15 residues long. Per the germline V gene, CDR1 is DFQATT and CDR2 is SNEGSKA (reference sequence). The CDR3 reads CSAIPSGRSAEIQYF. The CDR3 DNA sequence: TGCAGTGCTATTCCCTCGGGGCGGTCGGCGGAGATCCAGTACTTC.

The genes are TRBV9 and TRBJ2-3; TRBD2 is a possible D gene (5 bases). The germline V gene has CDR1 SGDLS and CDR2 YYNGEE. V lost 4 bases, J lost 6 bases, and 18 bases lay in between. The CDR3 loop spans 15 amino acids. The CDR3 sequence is CASSPQAVHPDTQYF. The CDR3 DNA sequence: TGTGCCAGCAGCCCACAAGCGGTCCATCCCGATACGCAGTATTTT.

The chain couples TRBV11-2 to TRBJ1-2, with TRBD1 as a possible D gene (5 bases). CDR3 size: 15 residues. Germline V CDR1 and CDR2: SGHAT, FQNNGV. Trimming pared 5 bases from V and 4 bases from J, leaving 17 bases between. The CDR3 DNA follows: TGTGCCAGCAGCCGGTCCGGGACGGGTCTCTATGGCTACACCTTC. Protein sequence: CASSRSGTGLYGYTF.

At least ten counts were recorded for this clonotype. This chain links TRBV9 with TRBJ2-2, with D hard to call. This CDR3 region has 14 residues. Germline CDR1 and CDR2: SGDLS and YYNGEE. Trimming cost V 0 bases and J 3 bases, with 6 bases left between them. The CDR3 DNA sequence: TGTGCCAGCAGCGTAGAGCAGTACACCGGGGAGCTGTTTTTT. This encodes CASSVEQYTGELFF.

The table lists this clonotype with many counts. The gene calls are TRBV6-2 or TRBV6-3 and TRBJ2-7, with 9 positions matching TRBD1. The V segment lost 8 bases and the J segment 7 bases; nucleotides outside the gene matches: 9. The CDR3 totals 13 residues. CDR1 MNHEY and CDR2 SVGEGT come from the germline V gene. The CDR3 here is CASRDREFWEQYF. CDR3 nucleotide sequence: TGTGCCAGCCGGGACAGGGAGTTTTGGGAGCAGTACTTC.

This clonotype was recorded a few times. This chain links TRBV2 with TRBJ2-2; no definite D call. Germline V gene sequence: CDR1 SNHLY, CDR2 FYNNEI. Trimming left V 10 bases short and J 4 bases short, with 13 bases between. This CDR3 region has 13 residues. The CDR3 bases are TGTGCCACCTCCCAGCGACCCACCGGGGAGCTGTTTTTT. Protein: CATSQRPTGELFF.